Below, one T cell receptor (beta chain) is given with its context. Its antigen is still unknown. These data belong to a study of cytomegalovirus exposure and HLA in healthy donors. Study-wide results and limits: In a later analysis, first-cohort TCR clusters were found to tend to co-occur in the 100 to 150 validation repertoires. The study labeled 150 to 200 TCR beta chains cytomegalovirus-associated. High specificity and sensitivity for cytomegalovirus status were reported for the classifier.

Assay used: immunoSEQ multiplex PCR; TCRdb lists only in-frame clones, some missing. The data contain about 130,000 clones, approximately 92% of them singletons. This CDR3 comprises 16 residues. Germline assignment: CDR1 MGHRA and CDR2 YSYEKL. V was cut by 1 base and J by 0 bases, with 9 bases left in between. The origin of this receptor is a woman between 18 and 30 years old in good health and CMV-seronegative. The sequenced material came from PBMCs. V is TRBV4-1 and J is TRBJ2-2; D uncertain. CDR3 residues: CASSQVVSSNTGELFF. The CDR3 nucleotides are TGCGCCAGCAGCCAAGTGGTGAGCTCGAACACCGGGGAGCTGTTTTTT.